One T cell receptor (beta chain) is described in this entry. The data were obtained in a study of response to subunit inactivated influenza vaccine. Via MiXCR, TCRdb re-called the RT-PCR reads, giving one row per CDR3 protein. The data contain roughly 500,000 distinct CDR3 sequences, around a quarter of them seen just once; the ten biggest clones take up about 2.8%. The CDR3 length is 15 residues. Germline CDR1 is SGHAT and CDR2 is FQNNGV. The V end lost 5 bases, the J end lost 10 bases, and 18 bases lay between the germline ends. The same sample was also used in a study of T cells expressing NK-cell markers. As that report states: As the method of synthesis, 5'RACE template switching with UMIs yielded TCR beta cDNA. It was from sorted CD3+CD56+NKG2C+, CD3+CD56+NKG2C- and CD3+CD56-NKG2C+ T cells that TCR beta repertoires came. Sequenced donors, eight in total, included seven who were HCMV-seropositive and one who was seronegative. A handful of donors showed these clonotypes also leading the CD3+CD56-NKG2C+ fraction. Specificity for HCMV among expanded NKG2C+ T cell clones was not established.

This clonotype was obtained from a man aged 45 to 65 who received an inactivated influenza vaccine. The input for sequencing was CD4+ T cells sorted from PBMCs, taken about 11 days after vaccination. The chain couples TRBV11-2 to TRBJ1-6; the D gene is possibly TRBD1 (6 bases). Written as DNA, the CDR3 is TGTGCCAGCAGCCCTATACAGGGATCTGGGTCACCCCTCCACTTT. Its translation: CASSPIQGSGSPLHF. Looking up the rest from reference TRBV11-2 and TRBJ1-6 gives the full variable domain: EAGVAQSPRYKIIEKRQSVAFWCNPISGHATLYWYQQILGQGPKLLIQFQNNGVVDDSQLPKDRFSAERLKGVDSTLKIQPAKLEDSAVYLCASSPIQGSGSPLHFGNGTRLTVT.